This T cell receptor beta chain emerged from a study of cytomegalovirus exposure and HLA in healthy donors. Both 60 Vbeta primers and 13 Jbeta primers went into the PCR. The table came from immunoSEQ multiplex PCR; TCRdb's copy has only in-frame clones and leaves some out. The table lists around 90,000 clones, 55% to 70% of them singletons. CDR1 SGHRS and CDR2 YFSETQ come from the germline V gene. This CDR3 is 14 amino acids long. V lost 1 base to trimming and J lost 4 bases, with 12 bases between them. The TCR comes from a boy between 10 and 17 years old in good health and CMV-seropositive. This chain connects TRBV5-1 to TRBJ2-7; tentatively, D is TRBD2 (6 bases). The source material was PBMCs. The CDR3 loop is CASSLFTGEYEQYF. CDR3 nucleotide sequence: TGCGCCAGCAGCTTGTTCACGGGGGAATACGAGCAGTACTTC.